This T cell receptor (beta chain) is from a study of blood T cell repertoires in COVID-19. Across the study: Sources were T cells, B-cell-depleted T cells, or PBMCs; the material itself was cDNA or gDNA.

Clones were sequenced by immunoSEQ multiplex PCR, and TCRdb holds only the in-frame ones, with some missing. The sample has approximately 300,000 clones; about 89% are singletons. V was clipped by 6 bases and J by 10 bases, with 12 bases between them. Germline loops: CDR1 SEHNR, CDR2 FQNEAQ (reference sequence). The CDR3 covers 11 residues. The TCR originated in a woman under 30 who had recovered from COVID-19. This chain connects TRBV7-9 to TRBJ1-1; D call uncertain. Source material: PBMCs or T cells enriched from blood (not recorded which). CDR3 bases: TGTGCCAGCAGTGTGCTGGCAGGAGCTTTCTTT. Its translation: CASSVLAGAFF.